These 5 T cell receptor beta chains share one sample of origin, sequenced in a study of PD-1 blockade in classical Hodgkin lymphoma. Sequenced by immunoSEQ multiplex PCR; TCRdb stores in-frame clones only, minus some. The sample carries around 30,000 clones, around 89% recorded once. The time point is: newly diagnosed, previously untreated cHL patient sample. With magnetic negative selection, CD4+ T cells were purified from PBMCs that had been thawed. Sequencing used CD4+ T cells from blood. The source is a human donor with classical Hodgkin lymphoma.

V and J are TRBV6-5 and TRBJ1-4, with no clear D. The germline CDR1 and CDR2 sequences are MNHEY and SVGAGI. The V gene lost 0 bases and the J gene lost 8 bases, with 16 bases spanning the gap. CDR3 length equals 16 residues. In DNA, the CDR3 is TGTGCCAGCAGTTACTCGATAAGGGAGGGAAGGGAAAAACTGTTTTTT. Its translation: CASSYSIREGREKLFF.

This clone was observed once. The J gene is TRBJ2-1, the V gene TRBV5-1, with D tentatively TRBD1 or TRBD2 (6 bases each). Looked up from germline, CDR1 is SGHRS and CDR2 is YFSETQ. Between the trimmed V and J ends, which lost 4 bases and 6 bases, there was a span of 20 bases. The CDR3 totals 16 residues. Here the CDR3 DNA reads TGCGCCAGCAGCCCACAGGGAAGTCAGGGAGGCAATGAGCAGTTCTTC. Its protein is CASSPQGSQGGNEQFF. The entire variable domain, with the rest obtained from reference TRBV5-1 and TRBJ2-1, is as follows: KAGVTQTPRYLIKTRGQQVTLSCSPISGHRSVSWYQQTPGQGLQFLFEYFSETQRNKGNFPGRFSGRQFSNSRSEMNVSTLELGDSALYLCASSPQGSQGGNEQFFGPGTRLTVL.

The chain employs TRBV2 and TRBJ1-1; D call uncertain. V shed 5 bases and J shed 3 bases, with 10 bases lying between them. The CDR3 loop spans 13 amino acids. Germline assignment: CDR1 SNHLY and CDR2 FYNNEI. CDR3 bases: TGTGCCAGCAGTCGACTAGTAGACACTGAAGCTTTCTTT. Protein: CASSRLVDTEAFF.

In this sample, this clone turned up once. V usage is TRBV5-5 and J usage is TRBJ2-2; 10 nucleotides align to TRBD1. Germline V lookup: CDR1 SGHKS, CDR2 YYEKEE (reference sequence). V was pared by 1 base and J by 7 bases, with 7 bases of the junction left unmatched. The CDR3 runs to 16 residues. The CDR3 region is CASSLSGTGAGGELFF. The CDR3 DNA sequence: TGTGCCAGCAGCTTGTCGGGGACAGGGGCGGGCGGGGAGCTGTTTTTT.

The chain's CDR3 is CASSQLAGGGTGELFF. The CDR3 region has the DNA TGTGCCAGCAGTCAACTAGCGGGAGGTGGAACCGGGGAGCTGTTTTTT. The rearrangement uses TRBV6-6 and TRBJ2-2; 12 bases agree with TRBD2. Unmatched junction bases numbered 6, after V lost 5 bases and J lost 5 bases. The germline gives CDR1 MNHNY, CDR2 SVGAGI (reference sequence). There are 16 residues in the CDR3.